This is a list of T cell receptor beta chains from one sample in a study of cytomegalovirus exposure and HLA in healthy donors. This table comes from immunoSEQ multiplex PCR, and its TCRdb copy is limited to in-frame clones, with some not included. Of 150,000 to 200,000 clones in the sample, 65% to 85% were seen once. Sequencing was done on a sample of PBMCs. The receptors derive from a woman aged 25 to 45 in good health and CMV-seropositive. Both conserved end residues are part of each CDR3. Fields, in order: V gene, J gene, CDR3 protein.

TRBV10-1	TRBJ2-1	CASSESTSAYNEQFF
TRBV7-2	TRBJ2-3	CASSFPGQVTDTQYF
TRBV5-6	TRBJ2-7	CASSLPRLAGEPGEQYF
TRBV19	TRBJ2-5	CASSIRSLEETQYF
TRBV25-1	TRBJ2-1	CASSESGTYNEQFF
TRBV5-1	TRBJ1-3	CASSPNLGTGGNTIYF
TRBV2	TRBJ1-3	CASSAGWSGSGNTIYF
TRBV7-2	TRBJ2-7	CASSYSPTYEQYF
TRBV19	TRBJ2-1	CASSIFRVDSWANEQFF
TRBV9	TRBJ1-1	CASSVRTGGNTEAFF
TRBV7-9	TRBJ1-3	CASSLQGKRHTIYF
TRBV7-2	TRBJ2-2	CASSAHPLLLAGGTGELFF
TRBV29-1	TRBJ1-3	CSVRSPPGNTIYF
TRBV5-6	TRBJ2-2	CASSWDRDNTGELFF
TRBV5-4	TRBJ1-5	CASSDTGGAGNQPQHF
TRBV2	TRBJ1-3	CASSDVNTIYF